These 20 T cell receptor beta chains were sequenced from one sample in a study of identical twins. TCRdb redid the calling of the 5' RACE reads with MiXCR, one entry per CDR3 protein. Of 140,000 to 150,000 distinct CDR3 sequences listed, under 4.5% were seen once; the top ten hold about 7.8%. Source material: memory T cells sorted from blood. The receptors come from a man between 18 and 29 years old in good health.

This chain joins TRBV4-2 and TRBJ2-1; TRBD1 or TRBD2 may be the D gene (5 bases each). CDR3 length: 19 residues. V lost 2 bases to trimming and J lost 1 base, with 21 bases between them. Germline V gene lookup returns CDR1 LGHNA and CDR2 YNFKEQ. The CDR3 loop reads CASSQLGGPGWGSYNEQFF. CDR3 DNA sequence: TGTGCCAGCAGCCAACTAGGAGGTCCTGGATGGGGGTCCTACAATGAGCAGTTCTTC.

On this clonotype: Relative to the germline gene, one junction end is altered; a read error may explain this. V and J are TRBV5-1 and TRBJ2-1, with a possible D match to TRBD2 (5 bases). The CDR3 covers 12 residues. The germline V gene has CDR1 SGHRS and CDR2 YFSETQ. CDR3 in DNA: TGCGCCAGCAGCCCCGACTACGATGAGCAGTTCTTC. Residues: CASSPDYDEQFF.

This clonotype turned up a few times. V is TRBV2 and J is TRBJ2-7; D not certain. The CDR3 contains 12 residues. Germline CDR1 is SNHLY and CDR2 is FYNNEI. V lost 4 bases to trimming and J lost 2 bases, with 6 bases between them. The CDR3 DNA reads as TGTGCCAGCAGTGGTCAGGCCTACGAGCAGTACTTC. Amino acid sequence: CASSGQAYEQYF.

This clonotype appeared many times. The rearrangement joins TRBV12-3 or TRBV12-4 to TRBJ1-3; maybe TRBD1 (5 bases). V lost 8 bases and J lost 0, with 11 bases in between. This CDR3 contains 14 residues. Here the CDR3 reads CASRYRISGNTIYF. In nucleotides, the CDR3 is TGTGCCAGCCGCTACAGGATCTCTGGAAACACCATATATTTT.

The chain is built from TRBV7-9 and TRBJ2-7, with 9 bases matching TRBD2. V was clipped by 3 bases and J by 2 bases; unmatched bases: 8. Looked up from germline, CDR1 is SEHNR and CDR2 is FQNEAQ (reference sequence). This CDR3 has 16 residues. This CDR3 is CASSLNPSGTPYEQYF. The CDR3 DNA reads TGTGCCAGCAGCTTGAATCCTAGCGGGACACCCTACGAGCAGTACTTC. Drawing the rest from reference TRBV7-9 and TRBJ2-7, the complete variable domain is DTGVSQNPRHKITKRGQNVTFRCDPISEHNRLYWYRQTLGQGPEFLTYFQNEAQLEKSRLLSDRFSAERPKGSFSTLEIQRTEQGDSAMYLCASSLNPSGTPYEQYFGPGTRLTVT.

This clonotype has a count of ten or more. The V call is TRBV7-9, the J call TRBJ1-4; D unresolved. V was trimmed by 1 base and J by 8 bases, leaving 14 bases between them. The germline CDR1 and CDR2 sequences are SEHNR and FQNEAQ (reference sequence). This CDR3 comprises 15 residues. CDR3 loop: CASSLGEDPWEKLFF. The CDR3 DNA reads TGTGCCAGCAGCTTAGGAGAGGACCCTTGGGAAAAACTGTTTTTT.

This clonotype was counted many times. The chain uses TRBV6-1 and TRBJ2-7, with 10 bases that match TRBD1. V shed 6 bases, J shed 1 base, and the junction held 3 bases outside the gene matches. Germline-derived CDR1 and CDR2 are MNHNS and SASEGT. CDR3 length: 14 amino acids. CDR3 bases: TGTGCCAGCAGGGGGACAGGGGAATCCTACGAGCAGTACGTC. This sequence encodes CASRGTGESYEQYV.

This clonotype appeared many times. The chain carries TRBV29-1 and TRBJ2-3; possible D gene TRBD2, 5 bases. Germline V gene data show CDR1 as SQVTM and CDR2 as ANQGSEA. CDR3 length: 10 amino acids. The ends were cut back, 7 bases at V and 3 bases at J, with 5 bases in the middle. Here the CDR3 DNA reads TGCAGCGCGGGGACAGATACGCAGTATTTT. This codes for CSAGTDTQYF.

This clonotype was seen more than once but under ten times. This chain connects TRBV20-1 to TRBJ2-1; TRBD2 matches 10 bases. After removal of 4 bases from V and 0 bases from J, the junction contained 6 bases not matched to a gene. Germline lookup yields CDR1 DFQATT and CDR2 SNEGSKA (reference sequence). The CDR3 length is 16 residues. CDR3 nucleotide sequence: TGCAGTGCTATCCGGACTAGCGGCAGCTCCTACAATGAGCAGTTCTTC. Translation: CSAIRTSGSSYNEQFF.

The sample holds many counts of this clonotype. The chain employs TRBV5-4 and TRBJ2-3; no firm D call. Germline V gene sequence: CDR1 SGHNT, CDR2 YYREEE (reference sequence). With 3 bases removed from V and 0 bases from J, the gap between germline ends came to 11 bases. There are 15 residues in the CDR3. The CDR3 nucleotides are TGTGCCAGCAGCTCAGACATCCATAGCACAGATACGCAGTATTTT. Translated: CASSSDIHSTDTQYF.

This clonotype has at least ten counts. This rearrangement joins TRBV6-2 or TRBV6-3 to TRBJ1-5; D gene uncertain. Germline loops: CDR1 MNHEY, CDR2 SVGEGT. CDR3 length: 14 amino acids. The V end was cut by 4 bases, the J end by 7 bases, with 14 bases between. CDR3 nucleotides: TGTGCCAGCAGTTCCCAATACAGCGGCCAGCCCCAGCATTTT. Its protein is CASSSQYSGQPQHF.

This clonotype appeared many times. The chain links TRBV29-1 to TRBJ2-3; 8 positions agree with TRBD1. Looked up from germline, CDR1 is SQVTM and CDR2 is ANQGSEA. V was clipped by 4 bases and J by 0 bases; unmatched bases: 6. The CDR3 length is 15 residues. CDR3 residues: CSVGGGQGSTDTQYF. CDR3 DNA sequence: TGCAGCGTTGGGGGAGGACAGGGAAGCACAGATACGCAGTATTTT.

This clonotype has at least ten counts. The chain links TRBV20-1 to TRBJ2-3, with 11 bases aligning to TRBD1. There are 14 residues in the CDR3. V dropped 5 bases and J dropped 5; count of bases not matched to a gene: 6. Germline V lookup: CDR1 DFQATT, CDR2 SNEGSKA (reference sequence). The CDR3 protein is CSAEPGTGGDTQYF. In DNA, the CDR3 is TGCAGTGCTGAGCCCGGGACAGGGGGAGATACGCAGTATTTT.

The rearrangement uses TRBV3-1 and TRBJ2-6; 9 bases fit TRBD2. CDR3 length: 16 residues. CDR1 LGHDT and CDR2 YNNKEL come from the germline V gene (reference sequence). After removal of 5 bases from V and 3 bases from J, the junction contained 5 bases not matched to a gene. DNA of the CDR3: TGTGCCAGCAGCAAAGGACTAGCGTTTGGGGCCAACGTCCTGACTTTC. It yields the protein CASSKGLAFGANVLTF.

This clonotype was seen many times. The chain joins TRBV7-2 to TRBJ2-1; tentative D call: TRBD1 (6 bases). The CDR3 is made up of 12 amino acids. Trimming left V 6 bases short and J 9 bases short, with 12 bases between. Germline assignment: CDR1 SGHTA and CDR2 FQGNSA. DNA for the CDR3: TGTGCCAGCAGGGAGCTAGGGGGTGAGCAGTTCTTC. Amino acids: CASRELGGEQFF.

In its sample, this clonotype was seen many times. The genes are TRBV15 and TRBJ2-7; weak D call: TRBD1 (6 bases). Germline V gene sequence: CDR1 LNHNV, CDR2 YYDKDF (reference sequence). Trimming left V 1 base short and J 2 bases short, with 12 bases between. The length of the CDR3 is 15 residues. CDR3 sequence: CATSRAGRGTYEQYF. The CDR3 DNA follows: TGTGCCACCAGCAGAGCAGGAAGGGGGACCTACGAGCAGTACTTC. Full variable domain (outside the CDR3, taken from reference TRBV15 and TRBJ2-7): DAMVIQNPRYQVTQFGKPVTLSCSQTLNHNVMYWYQQKSSQAPKLLFHYYDKDFNNEADTPDNFQSRRPNTSFCFLDIRSPGLGDTAMYLCATSRAGRGTYEQYFGPGTRLTVT.

This clonotype was seen repeatedly, ten times or more. This chain uses TRBV29-1 with TRBJ1-2, with D possibly matching TRBD1 (6 bases). This CDR3 spans 12 amino acids. V lost 3 bases and J lost 8, with 13 bases in between. CDR1 is SQVTM, CDR2 ANQGSEA, per germline. CDR3 protein: CSVDRGRRGYTF. The CDR3 nucleotides read TGCAGCGTTGATCGGGGGCGTCGCGGCTACACCTTC.

This clonotype was seen at least ten times. This chain uses TRBV21-1 with TRBJ2-7; the DNA was not used to check the table's D call, TRBD1. TRBV21-1 is tagged as a pseudogene. CDR3 length: 18 residues. DNA of the CDR3: TGTGCCAGCAGCAAAGCGGCCTGGGACAGCCCCCTGGTCGGCGAGCAGTACTTC. The encoded protein is CASSKAAWDSPLVGEQYF.

A few counts support this clonotype. The chain recombines TRBV3-1 with TRBJ2-5; 8 nucleotides match TRBD1. The CDR3 totals 15 residues. Germline values: CDR1 LGHDT, CDR2 YNNKEL (reference sequence). The junction had 9 bases not matched to a gene; V was cut back by 2 bases and J by 7 bases. In DNA, the CDR3 is TGTGCCAGCAGCCAATTTTCTACAGGGGGTGGGACCCAGTACTTC. Protein sequence: CASSQFSTGGGTQYF.

In its sample, this clonotype was seen many times. The chain is built from TRBV20-1 and TRBJ2-5; D is perhaps TRBD2 (6 bases). The germline gives CDR1 DFQATT, CDR2 SNEGSKA (reference sequence). The CDR3 loop spans 10 amino acids. Trimming shortened V by 5 bases and J by 9 bases, and 10 bases separated the two germline ends. The CDR3: CSARGVAQYF. In DNA form, the CDR3 reads TGCAGTGCTCGCGGGGTGGCCCAGTACTTC.